What follows are 22 T cell receptor beta chains derived from one specimen sequenced in a study of CD4 T cells in relation to SARS-CoV-2 and coronaviruses. The repertoire was sequenced with immunoSEQ multiplex PCR; TCRdb's copy has only in-frame clones and lacks some. Found here are about 38,000 clones, approximately 90% of them singletons; the top ten hold about a tenth. Sequenced: memory CD4+ T cells from PBMCs. Receptor source: an adult with COVID-19.

The chain is built from TRBV19 and TRBJ1-3; TRBD1 agrees at 7 bases. In germline, CDR1 is LNHDA, CDR2 SQIVND (reference sequence). The ends lost 5 bases at V and 4 bases at J; junction bases unmatched: 5. The CDR3 has 14 amino acids. The CDR3 DNA sequence: TGTGCCAGTAGTTTTCGACAGGGAGGAAACACCATATATTTT. Translated: CASSFRQGGNTIYF. The variable domain in full, completed from reference TRBV19 and TRBJ1-3, reads DGGITQSPKYLFRKEGQNVTLSCEQNLNHDAMYWYRQDPGQGLRLIYYSQIVNDFQKGDIAEGYSVSREKKESFPLTVTSAQKNPTAFYLCASSFRQGGNTIYFGEGSWLTVV.

The chain joins TRBV6-6 to TRBJ2-7; D gene uncertain. Germline CDR1 MNHNY, CDR2 SVGAGI (reference sequence). Trimming stripped 5 bases from V and 4 bases from J, with 6 bases between. The CDR3 loop spans 11 amino acids. Here the CDR3 DNA reads TGTGCCAGCAGTAATGCTTACGAGCAGTACTTC. Encoded protein: CASSNAYEQYF.

The chain combines TRBV29-1 with TRBJ2-7; 8 bases match TRBD1. The CDR3 is made up of 14 amino acids. Germline assignment: CDR1 SQVTM and CDR2 ANQGSEA. Trimming at V came to 6 bases and at J to 5 bases, leaving 12 bases not matched to a gene. In DNA, the CDR3 is TGCAGCGTCGCGGACAGGGCCCTTCCTCACGAGCAGTACTTC. Translated: CSVADRALPHEQYF.

This chain joins TRBV29-1 and TRBJ2-7; 7 nucleotides align to TRBD1. The CDR3 is made up of 13 amino acids. Germline values: CDR1 SQVTM, CDR2 ANQGSEA. V lost 1 base and J lost 4; bases outside the gene matches: 4. The CDR3 loop reads CSVEGQGVYEQYF. The CDR3 region has the DNA TGCAGCGTTGAAGGACAGGGTGTGTACGAGCAGTACTTC.

There are a few counts of this clone. The chain employs TRBV6-1 and TRBJ2-1, with D tentatively TRBD1 (5 bases). The germline V and J ends were trimmed by 2 bases and 7 bases, with 18 bases remaining between them. Germline V gives CDR1 MNHNS, CDR2 SASEGT. This CDR3 region has 16 residues. The CDR3 here is CASSERSNGARNEQFF. In nucleotides, the CDR3 is TGTGCCAGCAGTGAAAGGAGTAATGGGGCGAGGAATGAGCAGTTCTTC.

The rearrangement joins TRBV2 to TRBJ1-6; no reliable D call. The CDR3 extends over 12 amino acids. Per germline, CDR1 SNHLY and CDR2 FYNNEI. V dropped 2 bases and J dropped 14 bases, with 10 bases sitting between them. CDR3 DNA: TGTGCCAGCAGTGAAAGTGGGTGGGCCCTCCACTTT. Protein: CASSESGWALHF.

The chain combines TRBV11-3 with TRBJ2-3; no clear D. Germline CDR1 reads SGHNT; CDR2 reads YENEEA. This CDR3 has 12 residues. Trimming cost V 1 base and J 5 bases, with 4 bases left between them. The CDR3, as DNA: TGTGCCAGCAGCTTAGTAGTAGATACGCAGTATTTT. It translates to CASSLVVDTQYF.

This clone has just one count. The chain is built from TRBV30 and TRBJ1-1; D is perhaps TRBD1 (6 bases). Germline values: CDR1 GTSNPN, CDR2 SVGIG (reference sequence). V shed 0 bases and J shed 6 bases, with 14 bases lying between them. CDR3 size: 14 residues. CDR3 loop: CAWSVQGFFPEAFF. The CDR3 bases are TGTGCCTGGAGTGTACAGGGCTTCTTCCCTGAAGCTTTCTTT.

This clone was seen a single time. The chain employs TRBV5-5 and TRBJ1-5; D is unclear. V lost 2 bases to trimming and J lost 2 bases, with 14 bases between them. This CDR3 has 16 residues. CDR1 is SGHKS, CDR2 YYEKEE, per germline (reference sequence). The DNA of the CDR3 is TGTGCCAGCAGCTTATTGTCGGGTATTGGCAATCAGCCCCAGCATTTT. Its translation is CASSLLSGIGNQPQHF.

The chain carries TRBV24-1 and TRBJ2-7; TRBD2 aligns across 8 bases. The CDR3 totals 15 residues. Trimming at V came to 3 bases and at J to 2 bases, leaving 5 bases not matched to a gene. CDR1 KGHDR and CDR2 SFDVKD come from the germline V gene. Here the CDR3 reads CATSDPGGNPYEQYF. Here the CDR3 DNA reads TGTGCCACCAGTGATCCGGGGGGGAACCCCTACGAGCAGTACTTC.

The V gene is TRBV19, the J gene TRBJ2-3; 7 positions agree with TRBD2. Trimming cost V 7 bases and J 1 base; bases outside gene matches: 11. Germline values: CDR1 LNHDA, CDR2 SQIVND (reference sequence). The CDR3 contains 16 residues. Written as DNA, the CDR3 is TGTGCCAGTACCCAACCCGGGGGGTCCGGCACAGATACGCAGTATTTT. It is translated as CASTQPGGSGTDTQYF.

The V and J genes are TRBV9 and TRBJ2-3; D is perhaps TRBD1 (5 bases). The length of the CDR3 is 15 residues. Trimming took off 2 bases at V and 2 bases at J, with 12 bases between the two ends. Germline-derived CDR1 and CDR2 are SGDLS and YYNGEE. CDR3 residues: CASSVGPGTTDTQYF. The CDR3 DNA is TGTGCCAGCAGCGTGGGGCCGGGTACCACAGATACGCAGTATTTT. Together with reference TRBV9 and TRBJ2-3, the CDR3 gives the full variable domain: DSGVTQTPKHLITATGQRVTLRCSPRSGDLSVYWYQQSLDQGLQFLIQYYNGEERAKGNILERFSAQQFPDLHSELNLSSLELGDSALYFCASSVGPGTTDTQYFGPGTRLTVL.

This sequence joins TRBV18 and TRBJ1-2; TRBD1 agrees at 8 bases. The CDR3 is 15 residues long. V shed 3 bases, J shed 4 bases, and the junction held 7 bases outside the gene matches. Germline V gene sequence: CDR1 KGHSH, CDR2 LQKENI. This CDR3 is CASSPPTGVGYGYTF. For the CDR3, the DNA is TGTGCCAGCTCACCCCCGACAGGGGTAGGCTATGGCTACACCTTC.

V usage is TRBV4-2 and J usage is TRBJ2-4; 9 bases match TRBD1. Trimming cost V 1 base and J 5 bases; bases outside gene matches: 6. The CDR3 covers 16 residues. Germline CDR1 LGHNA, CDR2 YNFKEQ. This CDR3 reads CASSQVTGGLENIQYF. The DNA for the CDR3 is TGTGCCAGCAGCCAAGTAACAGGGGGCTTAGAAAACATTCAGTACTTC.

In regard to this clone: Sequence at one end of the junction differs from germline and may be a read error. The genes are TRBV28 and TRBJ1-2; D is unresolved. The CDR3 is 12 residues long. Per germline, CDR1 MDHEN and CDR2 SYDVKM. CDR3 coding DNA: TGTGCCATCAGTCCTAGGCGGTATGGCTACACCTTC. It translates to CAISPRRYGYTF.

The gene calls are TRBV4-2 and TRBJ2-3, with TRBD2 identical over 10 bases. V lost 1 base and J lost 2; bases outside the gene matches: 6. CDR3 length: 17 residues. Looked up from germline, CDR1 is LGHNA and CDR2 is YNFKEQ. CDR3 in DNA: TGTGCCAGCAGCCAAGGTGGTAGCGGGGGGTTCACAGATACGCAGTATTTT. As protein: CASSQGGSGGFTDTQYF.

This clone was recorded a few times. The rearrangement uses TRBV4-3 and TRBJ2-7, with D uncertain. Germline CDR1 reads LGHNA; CDR2 reads YSLEER. The CDR3 contains 15 residues. Between the trimmed V and J ends, which lost 0 bases and 0 bases, there was a span of 9 bases. The CDR3 DNA reads TGCGCCAGCAGCCAAGAGTCATCACCCTCCTACGAGCAGTACTTC. Translated, it gives CASSQESSPSYEQYF.

The chain has TRBV5-1 and TRBJ1-3; TRBD1 matches 7 bases. From germline, CDR1 is SGHRS and CDR2 YFSETQ. The CDR3 covers 15 residues. Trimming at V came to 5 bases and at J to 3 bases, leaving 8 bases not matched to a gene. CDR3 residues: CASRVETGHGNTIYF. In DNA form, the CDR3 reads TGCGCCAGCAGGGTCGAGACAGGGCATGGAAACACCATATATTTT.

The rearrangement uses TRBV6-6 and TRBJ2-1; tentatively, D is TRBD1 or TRBD2 (5 bases each). The length of the CDR3 is 14 residues. The germline V and J ends were trimmed by 10 bases and 7 bases, with 20 bases remaining between them. CDR1 and CDR2 (germline): MNHNY, SVGAGI (reference sequence). The CDR3 DNA is TGTGCCACCGTCGGGTGGGGGTCTCGGAATGAGCAGTTCTTC. As protein: CATVGWGSRNEQFF.

The rearrangement uses TRBV19 and TRBJ2-7; 9 bases are a match to TRBD2. Germline CDR1 and CDR2: LNHDA and SQIVND (reference sequence). J lost 3 bases, V lost 0 bases, and 3 bases had no gene match. The CDR3 consists of 15 residues. The CDR3 is CASSIDPAGGYEQYF. The CDR3 bases are TGTGCCAGTAGTATAGATCCAGCGGGGGGCTACGAGCAGTACTTC. Full variable domain (outside the CDR3, taken from reference TRBV19 and TRBJ2-7): DGGITQSPKYLFRKEGQNVTLSCEQNLNHDAMYWYRQDPGQGLRLIYYSQIVNDFQKGDIAEGYSVSREKKESFPLTVTSAQKNPTAFYLCASSIDPAGGYEQYFGPGTRLTVT.

The chain employs TRBV7-2 and TRBJ2-3; D remains ambiguous. The ends were cut back, 6 bases at V and 6 bases at J, with 16 bases in the middle. Per germline, CDR1 SGHTA and CDR2 FQGNSA. CDR3 length: 14 amino acids. The CDR3 sequence: CASRANIVVDTQYF. DNA of the CDR3: TGTGCCAGCAGGGCCAATATCGTGGTCGATACGCAGTATTTT. Complete variable domain (other parts from reference TRBV7-2 and TRBJ2-3): GAGVSQSPSNKVTEKGKDVELRCDPISGHTALYWYRQSLGQGLEFLIYFQGNSAPDKSGLPSDRFSAERTGGSVSTLTIQRTQQEDSAVYLCASRANIVVDTQYFGPGTRLTVL.

The chain employs TRBV11-3 and TRBJ1-2, with 12 bases identical to TRBD1. This CDR3 comprises 14 residues. Germline CDR1 reads SGHNT; CDR2 reads YENEEA. V shed 5 bases and J 8 bases; nucleotides not matched to a gene: 6. CDR3 protein: CASSTRDRGQGYTF. The DNA for the CDR3 is TGTGCCAGCAGCACGAGGGACAGGGGGCAAGGCTACACCTTC.